The 32 T cell receptor beta chains listed next were all sequenced from one sample in a study of OX40 agonist ivuxolimab in advanced cancers. Libraries were prepared by immunoSEQ multiplex PCR; TCRdb keeps only in-frame clonotypes and omits some of them. The data show tens of thousands of clones, 75% to 85% seen once. Sample: CD4+ or CD8+ T cells sorted from blood, taken in a trial of the OX40 agonist ivuxolimab. The receptors here all came from an adult with an advanced solid tumor such as melanoma, head and neck, liver or kidney cancer.

The chain carries TRBV29-1 and TRBJ1-1; 7 bases agree with TRBD1. This CDR3 is 14 amino acids long. CDR1 and CDR2 from the germline V gene are SQVTM and ANQGSEA. With 5 bases clipped from V and 3 bases from J, the junction kept 9 bases outside the gene matches. The CDR3 loop is CSVKMTGLDTEAFF. The CDR3 nucleotides read TGCAGCGTTAAAATGACAGGGTTGGACACTGAAGCTTTCTTT.

This clone was observed a few times. CDR3 nucleotides: TGTGCCAGCAGCTTACCGGGTCAGCCCCAGCATTTT. Protein: CASSLPGQPQHF. This rearrangement joins TRBV7-2 to TRBJ1-5; D gene unclear. The V and J ends lost 2 bases and 6 bases respectively, with 5 bases between them. The V gene's germline CDR1 is SGHTA and CDR2 FQGNSA. This CDR3 is 12 amino acids long.

This clone was seen just once. The chain links TRBV5-4 to TRBJ2-2, with a weak D call TRBD2 (7 bases). Germline V gives CDR1 SGHNT, CDR2 YYREEE (reference sequence). The ends were cut back, 1 base at V and 6 bases at J, with 13 bases in the middle. The CDR3 is made up of 15 amino acids. This CDR3 reads CASSLMQGRAGELFF. The CDR3 DNA sequence: TGTGCCAGCAGCTTGATGCAGGGGAGGGCCGGGGAGCTGTTTTTT.

The CDR3 coding sequence is TGTGCCAGCAGCGTAGACCCGGGACGGCCCGGGGAGCTGTTTTTT. As protein: CASSVDPGRPGELFF. The chain joins TRBV9 to TRBJ2-2; D assignment may be TRBD1 or TRBD2 (5 bases each). CDR1 is SGDLS and CDR2 is YYNGEE in the germline V gene. The germline V and J ends were trimmed by 0 bases and 6 bases, with 12 bases remaining between them. The CDR3 has 15 amino acids.

V is TRBV19 and J is TRBJ1-2, with D unclear. V was pared by 9 bases and J by 2 bases, with 7 bases between. Germline values: CDR1 LNHDA, CDR2 SQIVND (reference sequence). There are 11 residues in the CDR3. As DNA, the CDR3 is TGTGCCAGCCAGACCAACTATGGCTACACCTTC. This codes for CASQTNYGYTF.

The J gene is TRBJ1-3, the V gene TRBV29-1; 9 nucleotides agree with TRBD1. This CDR3 is built from 14 residues. V shed 7 bases and J 1 base; nucleotides not matched to a gene: 5. Per germline, CDR1 SQVTM and CDR2 ANQGSEA. CDR3 DNA: TGCAGCGGCTCCGGGACAGGGTCTGGAAACACCATATATTTT. Protein product: CSGSGTGSGNTIYF.

This chain links TRBV6-6 with TRBJ1-5; D remains unclear. Trimming shortened V by 7 bases and J by 11 bases, and 15 bases separated the two germline ends. The CDR3 loop spans 12 amino acids. Germline values: CDR1 MNHNY, CDR2 SVGAGI (reference sequence). The CDR3 DNA reads as TGTGCCAGCACCGTACCCCCGGAAGCCCAGCATTTT. It codes for CASTVPPEAQHF.

The V and J genes are TRBV7-9 and TRBJ2-1, with 8 bases matching TRBD2. This CDR3 has 14 amino acids. The germline V gene encodes CDR1 SEHNR and CDR2 FQNEAQ (reference sequence). V lost 2 bases to trimming and J lost 7 bases; unmatched junction nucleotides: 4. The CDR3 DNA follows: TGTGCCAGCAGCTTAACCCGGGGGGGGAATGAGCAGTTCTTC. Translation: CASSLTRGGNEQFF.

This chain links TRBV7-2 with TRBJ1-2; 11 nucleotides match TRBD1. With V trimmed by 5 bases and J by 7 bases, 6 bases remained unmatched. Germline CDR1 is SGHTA and CDR2 is FQGNSA. CDR3 size: 14 residues. This CDR3 is CASSKDRGQGGYTF. CDR3 coding DNA: TGTGCCAGCAGCAAGGACAGGGGGCAGGGTGGCTACACCTTC.

The chain is built from TRBV9 and TRBJ1-2, with 8 bases identical to TRBD1. V lost 3 bases, J lost 3 bases, and 1 base stayed unmatched. Germline V CDR1 and CDR2: SGDLS, YYNGEE. This CDR3 is built from 13 residues. CDR3 nucleotide sequence: TGTGCCAGCAGCGGACAGGGGTACTATGGCTACACCTTC. It specifies CASSGQGYYGYTF. Supplemented by reference TRBV9 and TRBJ1-2, the full variable domain reads DSGVTQTPKHLITATGQRVTLRCSPRSGDLSVYWYQQSLDQGLQFLIQYYNGEERAKGNILERFSAQQFPDLHSELNLSSLELGDSALYFCASSGQGYYGYTFGSGTRLTVV.

The V and J genes are TRBV5-1 and TRBJ1-2; 9 bases fit TRBD1. J was trimmed by 2 bases and V by 2 bases; bases with no gene match: 10. From germline, CDR1 is SGHRS and CDR2 YFSETQ. The CDR3 loop spans 17 amino acids. Written as DNA, the CDR3 is TGCGCCAGCAGCTTCTTACATCCGGGACAGGGAAACTATGGCTACACCTTC. Protein sequence: CASSFLHPGQGNYGYTF. The whole variable domain, remainder taken from reference TRBV5-1 and TRBJ1-2, is KAGVTQTPRYLIKTRGQQVTLSCSPISGHRSVSWYQQTPGQGLQFLFEYFSETQRNKGNFPGRFSGRQFSNSRSEMNVSTLELGDSALYLCASSFLHPGQGNYGYTFGSGTRLTVV.

The rearrangement links TRBV15 to TRBJ2-1; unclear D gene. The CDR3 is made up of 16 amino acids. Trimming pared 3 bases from V and 2 bases from J, leaving 14 bases between. Germline values: CDR1 LNHNV, CDR2 YYDKDF (reference sequence). This CDR3 is CATSSGDAKPYNEQFF. The CDR3 bases are TGTGCCACCAGCAGTGGAGATGCTAAACCCTACAATGAGCAGTTCTTC.

J is TRBJ1-2 and V is TRBV6-5; no clear D. Trimming removed 0 bases from V and 7 bases from J, with 12 bases in between. The CDR3 totals 14 residues. Germline CDR1 and CDR2: MNHEY and SVGAGI. The CDR3 here is CASSYSPNPGGYTF. CDR3 nucleotide sequence: TGTGCCAGCAGTTACTCTCCCAATCCGGGTGGCTACACCTTC.

The chain recombines TRBV4-3 with TRBJ2-3; 7 bases fit TRBD2. The CDR3 is 16 residues long. Looked up from germline, CDR1 is LGHNA and CDR2 is YSLEER. Trimming at V came to 4 bases and at J to 0 bases, leaving 7 bases not matched to a gene. CDR3 sequence: CASSPRSGASTDTQYF. CDR3 nucleotide sequence: TGCGCCAGCAGCCCCAGGAGCGGGGCTAGCACAGATACGCAGTATTTT.

The chain is built from TRBV19 and TRBJ2-1; D remains unclear. Per the germline V gene, CDR1 is LNHDA and CDR2 is SQIVND (reference sequence). The CDR3 runs to 14 residues. With 9 bases removed from V and 9 bases from J, the gap between germline ends came to 21 bases. For the CDR3, the DNA is TGTGCCAGCAACCCGGGTTACGCCAAAAGTGAGCAGTTCTTC. Its translation: CASNPGYAKSEQFF.

The gene calls are TRBV12-5 and TRBJ1-1; D gene ambiguous. The CDR3 sequence is 15 residues long. Germline CDR1 and CDR2: LGHNT and FRNRAP. Trimming left V 5 bases short and J 4 bases short, with 17 bases between. The CDR3 nucleotides read TGTGCTAGTGGTACGGGTATCGGTATCGGCACTGAAGCTTTCTTT. It encodes CASGTGIGIGTEAFF.

The chain is built from TRBV6-1 and TRBJ2-1; possibly TRBD2 for D (6 bases). Germline V CDR1 and CDR2: MNHNS, SASEGT. Trimming left V 5 bases short and J 3 bases short, with 11 bases between. CDR3 length equals 14 residues. The CDR3 sequence is CASSFGSNYNEQFF. The DNA for the CDR3 is TGTGCCAGCAGTTTCGGGAGTAACTACAATGAGCAGTTCTTC.

There are a few counts of this clone. The CDR3 reads CASSSGQATEAFF. DNA of the CDR3: TGTGCCAGCAGCTCTGGACAGGCTACTGAAGCTTTCTTT. The chain has TRBV6-5 and TRBJ1-1, with 7 bases lining up with TRBD1. V was clipped by 6 bases and J by 5 bases; unmatched bases: 6. This CDR3 spans 13 amino acids. Germline V gene sequence: CDR1 MNHEY, CDR2 SVGAGI.

This clone is a singleton in its sample. The rearrangement uses TRBV18 and TRBJ1-2; 8 bases are a match to TRBD1. The ends lost 2 bases at V and 2 bases at J; junction bases unmatched: 7. The V gene's germline CDR1 is KGHSH and CDR2 LQKENI. The CDR3 runs to 16 residues. The chain's CDR3 is CASSPSRGLQNYGYTF. The CDR3 region has the DNA TGTGCCAGCTCACCAAGCAGGGGGCTTCAAAACTATGGCTACACCTTC.

The J gene is TRBJ2-1, the V gene TRBV2; D uncertain. With 2 bases removed from V and 3 bases from J, the gap between germline ends came to 8 bases. Germline V gene data show CDR1 as SNHLY and CDR2 as FYNNEI. The CDR3 is made up of 14 amino acids. CDR3 DNA sequence: TGTGCCAGCAGTGAAACCCCAGACTACAATGAGCAGTTCTTC. Translating it yields CASSETPDYNEQFF.

The chain joins TRBV28 to TRBJ1-1, with 9 bases aligning to TRBD1. Per germline, CDR1 MDHEN and CDR2 SYDVKM. The trim removed 5 bases at V and 1 base at J, leaving 17 bases unmatched. This CDR3 comprises 19 residues. CDR3 DNA sequence: TGTGCCAGCAGTCCCGGGGGACAGGGTGGGCGACGTGGGAACACTGAAGCTTTCTTT. Its protein is CASSPGGQGGRRGNTEAFF.

In this sample, this clone turned up a few times. The rearrangement uses TRBV28 and TRBJ2-2; D unresolved. V lost 2 bases, J lost 6 bases, and 7 bases lay in between. Germline V lookup: CDR1 MDHEN, CDR2 SYDVKM. The CDR3 is 13 amino acids. The CDR3 region has the DNA TGTGCCAGCAGTTTAGGGCAGGCCGGGGAGCTGTTTTTT. Its translation: CASSLGQAGELFF.

This clone is a singleton in its sample. The chain's CDR3 is CASSATGVISQPQHF. As DNA, the CDR3 is TGTGCCAGCTCAGCTACAGGGGTTATATCTCAGCCCCAGCATTTT. The chain has TRBV18 and TRBJ1-5, with 7 bases lining up with TRBD1. The CDR3 totals 15 residues. V trimming: 5 bases; J trimming: 6 bases; junction bases outside the gene matches: 10. Germline assignment: CDR1 KGHSH and CDR2 LQKENI.

The rearrangement joins TRBV2 to TRBJ1-1, with 8 positions matching TRBD1. The CDR3 covers 15 residues. V shed 4 bases and J 3 bases; nucleotides not matched to a gene: 7. Germline V CDR1 and CDR2: SNHLY, FYNNEI. CDR3 protein: CASSGGRGQDTEAFF. The DNA of the CDR3 is TGTGCCAGCAGTGGGGGTAGGGGACAGGACACTGAAGCTTTCTTT. Supplemented by reference TRBV2 and TRBJ1-1, the full variable domain reads EPEVTQTPSHQVTQMGQEVILRCVPISNHLYFYWYRQILGQKVEFLVSFYNNEISEKSEIFDDQFSVERPDGSNFTLKIRSTKLEDSAMYFCASSGGRGQDTEAFFGQGTRLTVV.

The chain has TRBV5-6 and TRBJ2-2; D ambiguous. CDR1 SGHDT and CDR2 YYEEEE come from the germline V gene. This CDR3 is 13 amino acids long. The V and J ends lost 4 bases and 7 bases respectively, with 11 bases between them. The CDR3: CASSRLQVGELFF. CDR3 coding DNA: TGTGCCAGCAGCAGATTACAAGTCGGGGAGCTGTTTTTT.

This clone showed up just a few times. J is TRBJ2-1 and V is TRBV6-4; 13 nucleotides align to TRBD2. CDR1 is MRHNA, CDR2 SNTAGT, per germline. J was trimmed by 4 bases and V by 5 bases; bases with no gene match: 2. The CDR3 extends over 15 amino acids. For the CDR3, the DNA is TGTGCCAGCAGTAGACTAGCGGGAGGATACAATGAGCAGTTCTTC. This gives the protein CASSRLAGGYNEQFF.

This clone was seen just once. J is TRBJ1-4 and V is TRBV30, with 9 bases aligning to TRBD1. V shed 1 base and J 8 bases; nucleotides not matched to a gene: 2. The CDR3 runs to 13 residues. Per the germline V gene, CDR1 is GTSNPN and CDR2 is SVGIG (reference sequence). The CDR3 region has the DNA TGTGCCTGGAGTGGGGACAGGGTGGAAAAACTGTTTTTT. Its protein product is CAWSGDRVEKLFF.

V usage is TRBV5-1 and J usage is TRBJ2-5; possibly TRBD2 for D (5 bases). Germline V gives CDR1 SGHRS, CDR2 YFSETQ. The CDR3 covers 14 residues. The V end was cut by 0 bases, the J end by 5 bases, with 11 bases between. The CDR3 nucleotides are TGCGCCAGCAGCTTGGCCGGGGTGAGTGAGACCCAGTACTTC. This sequence encodes CASSLAGVSETQYF.

In DNA form, the CDR3 reads TGTGCCAGCAGCGTAGACAGGGGAGGACACAATGAGCAGTTCTTC. It specifies CASSVDRGGHNEQFF. The chain couples TRBV9 to TRBJ2-1, with D possibly being TRBD1 (7 bases). Germline V gene lookup returns CDR1 SGDLS and CDR2 YYNGEE. The germline V and J ends were trimmed by 0 bases and 5 bases, with 12 bases remaining between them. The CDR3 totals 15 residues.

This chain connects TRBV30 to TRBJ1-6; D call uncertain. The ends were cut back, 5 bases at V and 0 bases at J, with 17 bases in the middle. CDR1 is GTSNPN and CDR2 is SVGIG in the germline V gene (reference sequence). The CDR3 covers 17 residues. The DNA for the CDR3 is TGTGCCTGGGGACCTACCTGGATGGGCTCCTATAATTCACCCCTCCACTTT. Translating it yields CAWGPTWMGSYNSPLHF.

The rearrangement links TRBV7-2 to TRBJ2-7; TRBD1 is a possible D gene (6 bases). Germline V gene data show CDR1 as SGHTA and CDR2 as FQGNSA. The CDR3 runs to 14 residues. V was trimmed by 5 bases and J by 6 bases, leaving 17 bases between them. CDR3 nucleotides: TGTGCCAGCAGCCATGGACAGTTTGTCGGCGAGCAGTACTTC. This encodes CASSHGQFVGEQYF.

V and J are TRBV7-3 and TRBJ2-2, with 10 nucleotides matching TRBD1. The CDR3 is made up of 14 amino acids. Germline-derived CDR1 and CDR2 are SGHTA and FQGTGA. Trimming removed 5 bases from V and 6 bases from J; junction bases left unmatched: 3. The CDR3, as DNA: TGTGCCAGCAGCGTGACAGGGGGCGCCGGGGAGCTGTTTTTT. It codes for CASSVTGGAGELFF. Filled out from reference TRBV7-3 and TRBJ2-2, the complete variable domain reads GAGVSQTPSNKVTEKGKYVELRCDPISGHTALYWYRQSLGQGPEFLIYFQGTGAADDSGLPNDRFFAVRPEGSVSTLKIQRTERGDSAVYLCASSVTGGAGELFFGEGSRLTVL.